A single sample gave rise to the 18 T cell receptor beta chains below, sequenced in a study of blood T cell repertoires in COVID-19. Measured with immunoSEQ multiplex PCR; TCRdb has only the in-frame clones, and not every one. The sample lists about 16,000 clones, around 88% occurring once. Sequenced material: peripheral blood. The receptor set was obtained from a human donor in a cohort sampled during active COVID-19.

V is TRBV27 and J is TRBJ2-3; 7 bases line up with TRBD2. The germline V gene encodes CDR1 MNHEY and CDR2 SMNVEV (reference sequence). Trimming took 6 bases from V and 1 from J; bases not matched to a gene: 13. The CDR3 contains 17 residues. The CDR3 nucleotides are TGTGCCAGCAGCTTGGTCTTCGGGACTACCCGCACAGATACGCAGTATTTT. Translating it yields CASSLVFGTTRTDTQYF.

This CDR3 is CASSPGGRGTEAFF. The CDR3 DNA reads TGTGCCAGCAGCCCTGGAGGGCGTGGCACTGAAGCTTTCTTT. The chain recombines TRBV11-3 with TRBJ1-1, with D unclear. V was clipped by 5 bases and J by 4 bases, with 14 bases between them. CDR1 SGHNT and CDR2 YENEEA come from the germline V gene. The CDR3 has 14 amino acids.

The rearrangement uses TRBV5-1 and TRBJ2-7; TRBD2 matches at 7 bases. The CDR3 is made up of 13 amino acids. V dropped 2 bases and J dropped 2; count of bases not matched to a gene: 1. Germline V gives CDR1 SGHRS, CDR2 YFSETQ. The CDR3, as DNA: TGCGCCAGCAGCTTCGGGGGGACCTACGAGCAGTACTTC. Translation: CASSFGGTYEQYF.

The V and J genes are TRBV20-1 and TRBJ2-1, with no clear D. The CDR3 extends over 10 amino acids. Between the trimmed V and J ends, which lost 8 bases and 9 bases, there was a span of 11 bases. Germline assignment: CDR1 DFQATT and CDR2 SNEGSKA (reference sequence). CDR3: CSTHLSEQFF. CDR3 DNA sequence: TGCAGTACCCACTTGAGTGAGCAGTTCTTC.

This clone has only a few counts. This chain uses TRBV2 with TRBJ2-2, with D perhaps TRBD1 (5 bases). The CDR3 spans 15 residues. The V and J ends lost 8 bases and 6 bases respectively, with 19 bases between them. CDR1 is SNHLY and CDR2 is FYNNEI in the germline V gene. This chain's CDR3 is CASRMVGRAPGELFF. In DNA, the CDR3 is TGTGCCAGCCGCATGGTCGGCAGGGCTCCCGGGGAGCTGTTTTTT.

The gene calls are TRBV12-5 and TRBJ2-6, with D possibly TRBD2 on 6 matching bases. This CDR3 has 14 amino acids. From germline, CDR1 is LGHNT and CDR2 FRNRAP. The CDR3 is CAIDGGSGANVLTF. As DNA, the CDR3 is TGTGCCATCGACGGGGGATCTGGGGCCAACGTCCTGACTTTC.

The rearrangement joins TRBV9 to TRBJ2-3; TRBD2 agrees at 13 bases. The CDR3 spans 17 residues. Germline assignment: CDR1 SGDLS and CDR2 YYNGEE. The junction had 8 bases not matched to a gene; V was cut back by 3 bases and J by 4 bases. The DNA for the CDR3 is TGTGCCAGCAGCGGGACTAGCGGGGGCGCACACCCAGATACGCAGTATTTT. Translated: CASSGTSGGAHPDTQYF.

The CDR3 is CASSVGTSGRGQETQYF. The CDR3 nucleotides are TGTGCCAGCAGCGTAGGGACTAGCGGGAGGGGGCAAGAGACCCAGTACTTC. The rearrangement uses TRBV7-9 and TRBJ2-5, with TRBD2 matching over 16 bases. The CDR3 is 17 residues long. V gave up 5 bases and J gave up 2 bases; unmatched junction bases: 5. The germline V gene encodes CDR1 SEHNR and CDR2 FQNEAQ (reference sequence). Together with reference TRBV7-9 and TRBJ2-5, the CDR3 gives the full variable domain: DTGVSQNPRHKITKRGQNVTFRCDPISEHNRLYWYRQTLGQGPEFLTYFQNEAQLEKSRLLSDRFSAERPKGSFSTLEIQRTEQGDSAMYLCASSVGTSGRGQETQYFGPGTRLLVL.

The J gene is TRBJ2-7, the V gene TRBV5-1; 12 bases are a match to TRBD2. Germline loops: CDR1 SGHRS, CDR2 YFSETQ. The V and J ends lost 4 bases and 4 bases, in that order; junction bases with no gene match: 6. This CDR3 contains 15 residues. CDR3 sequence (DNA): TGCGCCAGCAGCAGGTGGACTAGCGGGGAGTACGAGCAGTACTTC. This sequence encodes CASSRWTSGEYEQYF.

This chain joins TRBV9 and TRBJ1-1; 7 bases agree with TRBD1. The CDR3 is made up of 15 amino acids. Germline CDR1 is SGDLS and CDR2 is YYNGEE. V lost 2 bases, J lost 3 bases, and 7 bases stayed unmatched. This chain's CDR3 is CASSVRHQGDTEAFF. As DNA, the CDR3 is TGTGCCAGCAGCGTTCGCCACCAGGGGGACACTGAAGCTTTCTTT.

The CDR3 reads CASSQGANYEQYF. CDR3 nucleotide sequence: TGTGCCAGCAGTCAGGGCGCGAACTACGAGCAGTACTTC. The chain couples TRBV12-3 or TRBV12-4 to TRBJ2-7; D is possibly TRBD1 (5 bases). The CDR3 length is 13 residues. V lost 5 bases and J 3 bases, leaving 11 bases between the germline ends.

This clone was seen only once. This sequence joins TRBV11-2 and TRBJ2-7, with a tentative D call TRBD1 (5 bases). Germline values: CDR1 SGHAT, CDR2 FQNNGV. Trimming pared 6 bases from V and 3 bases from J, leaving 12 bases between. The CDR3 covers 13 residues. The CDR3 is CASRVGVDYEQYF. CDR3 in DNA: TGTGCCAGCAGAGTAGGGGTCGACTACGAGCAGTACTTC.

The rearrangement uses TRBV9 and TRBJ2-1, with D maybe TRBD2 (5 bases). This CDR3 comprises 15 residues. Germline values: CDR1 SGDLS, CDR2 YYNGEE. Trimming pared 0 bases from V and 8 bases from J, leaving 15 bases between. The DNA for the CDR3 is TGTGCCAGCAGCGTAGCCACTAGATTTCAGGATGAGCAGTTCTTC. Protein product: CASSVATRFQDEQFF.

This clone was recorded only once. The gene calls are TRBV4-1 and TRBJ1-1; D is perhaps TRBD1 (5 bases). Germline CDR1 and CDR2: MGHRA and YSYEKL. The CDR3 is made up of 13 amino acids. The V end lost 4 bases, the J end lost 2 bases, and 8 bases lay between the germline ends. CDR3 nucleotides: TGCGCCAGCAGCCGCACAGGTAACACTGAAGCTTTCTTT. Protein product: CASSRTGNTEAFF.

This chain connects TRBV9 to TRBJ2-1; a possible D gene is TRBD2 (5 bases). Germline-derived CDR1 and CDR2 are SGDLS and YYNGEE. CDR3 size: 18 residues. The V gene lost 3 bases and the J gene lost 5 bases, with 24 bases spanning the gap. The CDR3 nucleotides are TGTGCCAGCAGCGGGAATCTGATTCTAGCAGGTCCTAACAATGAGCAGTTCTTC. Amino acids: CASSGNLILAGPNNEQFF.

The V call is TRBV7-2, the J call TRBJ2-7; 12 nucleotides agree with TRBD2. Germline assignment: CDR1 SGHTA and CDR2 FQGNSA. V shed 7 bases and J 3 bases; nucleotides not matched to a gene: 7. The CDR3 loop spans 15 amino acids. CDR3 protein: CASTPRTSGIYEQYF. CDR3 DNA sequence: TGTGCCAGCACCCCCCGGACTAGCGGGATCTACGAGCAGTACTTC.

The chain uses TRBV27 and TRBJ2-3; D is undetermined. Germline lookup yields CDR1 MNHEY and CDR2 SMNVEV (reference sequence). V was pared by 3 bases and J by 9 bases, with 7 bases between. The CDR3 is 11 amino acids. CDR3 nucleotides: TGTGCCAGCAGTTTTCTACGCACGCAGTATTTT. Its protein product is CASSFLRTQYF.

The rearrangement joins TRBV5-1 to TRBJ1-3; weak D call: TRBD1 (5 bases). V lost 4 bases and J 1 base, leaving 6 bases between the germline ends. The germline gives CDR1 SGHRS, CDR2 YFSETQ. This CDR3 has 13 residues. The CDR3 protein is CASSQGSGNTIYF. CDR3 bases: TGCGCCAGCAGCCAGGGTTCTGGAAACACCATATATTTT.